This TCR beta chain is from a study of PD-L1 blockade in urothelial cancer. Whole-study context: Starting in the mid-2010s, patients were given atezolizumab (1,200 mg intravenously every 3 weeks).

Turning to this clone: Its cognate antigen is unknown.

CDR1 GTSNPN and CDR2 SVGIG come from the germline V gene (reference sequence). The CDR3 totals 12 residues. Trimming took off 5 bases at V and 1 base at J, with 8 bases between the two ends. Generated by immunoSEQ multiplex PCR, the TCRdb table keeps only in-frame clones and is missing some. Of more than 35,000 clones listed, roughly 82% are singletons. Notes on the study in general: Survival was better when pretreatment blood TCR clonality fell below the median.

This receptor was identified in a man aged 65 to 85 with urothelial cancer. The genes are TRBV30 and TRBJ1-1, with D possibly matching TRBD1 (6 bases). The starting material was PBMCs, obtained around atezolizumab (anti-PD-L1) treatment. The CDR3 sequence: CAWGRGNTEAFF. DNA for the CDR3: TGTGCCTGGGGCAGGGGGAACACTGAAGCTTTCTTT.